The clone carrying this T cell receptor beta chain turned up a few times. Its cognate antigen is unknown. These data are taken from a study of T cells in Graves' hyperthyroidism and ophthalmopathy. Study at large: Peripheral blood was drawn at first diagnosis, prior to all treatment.

The V gene lost 5 bases and the J gene lost 0 bases, with 9 bases spanning the gap. This CDR3 comprises 14 residues. RNA transcripts gave rise to amplified TCR beta CDR3 regions. Researchers ran a first-round RT-PCR on the TCR CDR3 using the HTBI primer set. One entry per CDR3 protein results from TCRdb running MiXCR on the multiplex PCR reads. Of a few hundred thousand distinct CDR3 sequences listed, about a fifth are singletons. Together with thyroid ultrasound, orbital computed tomography, serum thyroxine and TRAb, clinical symptoms were used for diagnoses. The study's findings and limits: Ophthalmopathy, as predicted by the model, came a median around 6.7 months after the prediction.

This receptor was identified in a man aged 18 to 29 with Graves' hyperthyroidism. Sequenced sample: blood. This chain connects TRBV12-3 or TRBV12-4 to TRBJ2-3, with D hard to call. The CDR3 DNA follows: TGTGCCAGCAGTGGATCGGCTAGCACAGATACGCAGTATTTT. It codes for CASSGSASTDTQYF.